The 30 T cell receptor beta chains listed next were all sequenced from one sample in a study of blood T cell repertoires in COVID-19. The assay was immunoSEQ multiplex PCR, and TCRdb's table has in-frame clones only and misses some. The sample lists tens of thousands of clones; 85% to 90% were seen once. The sample was peripheral blood. These receptor sequences come from a woman between 55 and 75 years old with acute or convalescent COVID-19.

CDR3 coding DNA: TGTGCCAGCAGCTTAGCTGCCAGAAGATACACTGAAGCTTTCTTT. As protein: CASSLAARRYTEAFF. V is TRBV11-2 and J is TRBJ1-1, with D unresolved. The CDR3 loop spans 15 amino acids. V was pared by 1 base and J by 3 bases, with 12 bases between. Germline values: CDR1 SGHAT, CDR2 FQNNGV.

The chain is built from TRBV7-6 and TRBJ2-1, with TRBD1 as a possible D gene (7 bases). CDR3 length: 15 residues. Germline assignment: CDR1 SGHVS and CDR2 FNYEAQ. V lost 4 bases and J 5 bases, leaving 15 bases between the germline ends. The CDR3 bases are TGTGCCAGCAGCTCTTTTGGGGGGACAGACAATGAGCAGTTCTTC. Its protein product is CASSSFGGTDNEQFF.

The CDR3 loop is CASSQGLAGGQRELFF. In DNA, the CDR3 is TGTGCCAGCAGCCAGGGACTAGCGGGAGGGCAAAGGGAGCTGTTTTTT. The V gene is TRBV5-4, the J gene TRBJ2-2; 16 bases agree with TRBD2. The CDR3 covers 16 residues. With 4 bases clipped from V and 9 bases from J, the junction kept 6 bases outside the gene matches. Germline lookup yields CDR1 SGHNT and CDR2 YYREEE (reference sequence).

V is TRBV18 and J is TRBJ1-2, with 7 bases matching TRBD1. With V trimmed by 6 bases and J by 2 bases, 6 bases remained unmatched. The CDR3 is 14 residues long. Germline CDR1 KGHSH, CDR2 LQKENI. DNA of the CDR3: TGTGCCAGCTCGTACGGACAGGAGAACTATGGCTACACCTTC. This gives the protein CASSYGQENYGYTF.

The chain joins TRBV5-1 to TRBJ1-2; no reliable D call. The CDR3 sequence is 12 residues long. The germline V gene encodes CDR1 SGHRS and CDR2 YFSETQ. The V gene lost 4 bases and the J gene lost 1 base, with 5 bases spanning the gap. The CDR3 DNA reads as TGCGCCAGCAGCCCAGATAACTATGGCTACACCTTC. Residues: CASSPDNYGYTF.

This rearrangement joins TRBV7-8 to TRBJ2-7, with D perhaps matching TRBD1 (5 bases). The CDR3 consists of 16 residues. The germline gives CDR1 SGHVS, CDR2 FQNEAQ. V was shortened by 1 base and J by 0 bases, with 13 bases between the two germline ends. CDR3 DNA: TGTGCCAGCAGCTTAGGAGGCAGGGTTCGCTCCTACGAGCAGTACGTC. Encoded protein: CASSLGGRVRSYEQYV.

The V gene is TRBV2, the J gene TRBJ2-3; no firm D call. This CDR3 comprises 14 residues. Between the trimmed V and J ends, which lost 7 bases and 1 base, there was a span of 12 bases. CDR1 SNHLY and CDR2 FYNNEI come from the germline V gene. The CDR3 reads CASKETWGTDTQYF. CDR3 in DNA: TGTGCCAGCAAGGAGACCTGGGGCACAGATACGCAGTATTTT.

V usage is TRBV7-9 and J usage is TRBJ1-1; D remains unclear. This CDR3 contains 13 residues. V gave up 5 bases and J gave up 4 bases, with 11 bases separating them. CDR1 and CDR2 from the germline V gene are SEHNR and FQNEAQ (reference sequence). CDR3 sequence reads: CASSNPGFTEAFF. In DNA form, the CDR3 reads TGTGCCAGCAGCAACCCGGGGTTCACTGAAGCTTTCTTT.

V usage is TRBV6-2 or TRBV6-3 and J usage is TRBJ1-2; TRBD1 might be the D (5 bases). Germline CDR1 is MNHEY and CDR2 is SVGEGT. V was pared by 2 bases and J by 7 bases, with 17 bases between. The CDR3 is made up of 15 amino acids. CDR3 loop: CASSYARGVGGGYTF. CDR3 sequence (DNA): TGTGCCAGCAGTTACGCACGGGGGGTAGGCGGTGGCTACACCTTC.

This clone was recorded many times. The V gene is TRBV27, the J gene TRBJ1-1, with 10 bases lining up with TRBD1. The CDR3 has 16 amino acids. Germline CDR1 reads MNHEY; CDR2 reads SMNVEV (reference sequence). V lost 0 bases to trimming and J lost 4 bases; unmatched junction nucleotides: 5. CDR3 sequence (DNA): TGTGCCAGCAGTTTATCAGGGACAGGGGTGAGCACTGAAGCTTTCTTT. This encodes CASSLSGTGVSTEAFF.

V is TRBV19 and J is TRBJ2-2, with TRBD2 matching 10 bases. Trimming removed 2 bases from V and 0 bases from J; junction bases left unmatched: 3. The CDR3 extends over 17 amino acids. CDR1 and CDR2 (germline): LNHDA, SQIVND (reference sequence). The CDR3 region is CASSIKAGGTNTGELFF. CDR3 bases: TGTGCCAGTAGTATAAAAGCGGGAGGGACGAACACCGGGGAGCTGTTTTTT. The variable domain in full, with the rest retrieved from reference TRBV19 and TRBJ2-2, is DGGITQSPKYLFRKEGQNVTLSCEQNLNHDAMYWYRQDPGQGLRLIYYSQIVNDFQKGDIAEGYSVSREKKESFPLTVTSAQKNPTAFYLCASSIKAGGTNTGELFFGEGSRLTVL.

The chain combines TRBV6-2 or TRBV6-3 with TRBJ2-3; 7 positions agree with TRBD2. From germline, CDR1 is MNHEY and CDR2 SVGEGT. This CDR3 is built from 16 residues. The V and J ends lost 6 bases and 6 bases, in that order; junction bases with no gene match: 15. Here the CDR3 DNA reads TGTGCCAGCAGCTTCGGACTAGTGGGGCGTGAGGATACGCAGTATTTT. This sequence encodes CASSFGLVGREDTQYF.

The chain uses TRBV28 and TRBJ2-5; TRBD1 matches 10 bases. This CDR3 region has 13 residues. In germline, CDR1 is MDHEN, CDR2 SYDVKM. Trimming removed 6 bases from V and 7 bases from J; junction bases left unmatched: 5. CDR3 coding DNA: TGTGCCAGCAGGCCGGGGACAGGGGTGACCCAGTACTTC. Translating gives CASRPGTGVTQYF.

The chain recombines TRBV10-2 with TRBJ1-2, with D perhaps matching TRBD1 (5 bases). Germline CDR1 reads WSHSY; CDR2 reads SAAADI. The V and J ends lost 1 base and 4 bases respectively, with 7 bases between them. The CDR3 extends over 13 amino acids. The CDR3 protein is CASSEFTGYGYTF. DNA for the CDR3: TGCGCCAGCAGTGAGTTTACAGGCTATGGCTACACCTTC.

The chain combines TRBV10-2 with TRBJ2-2; 13 bases agree with TRBD2. J gave up 6 bases and V 8 bases, and 15 bases lay outside the gene matches. Germline CDR1 is WSHSY and CDR2 is SAAADI. The CDR3 has 18 amino acids. CDR3 protein: CASSITGLAGVRSGELFF. The CDR3 DNA follows: TGCGCCAGCTCTATCACAGGACTAGCGGGAGTTCGGTCCGGGGAGCTGTTTTTT.

The chain combines TRBV5-4 with TRBJ1-2; TRBD1 matches 7 bases. This CDR3 is built from 14 residues. The junction had 14 bases not matched to a gene; V was cut back by 5 bases and J by 10 bases. From germline, CDR1 is SGHNT and CDR2 YYREEE (reference sequence). CDR3 residues: CASRKKGGVLIYTF. CDR3 coding DNA: TGTGCCAGCAGAAAAAAAGGGGGCGTTTTGATCTACACCTTC.

The chain recombines TRBV6-6 with TRBJ2-2, with D perhaps TRBD1 (6 bases). This CDR3 has 14 residues. Trimming removed 0 bases from V and 8 bases from J, with 10 bases in between. Germline assignment: CDR1 MNHNY and CDR2 SVGAGI (reference sequence). The CDR3 DNA is TGTGCCAGCAGTTACTCGCAGGGGTCGGGGGAGCTGTTTTTT. This translates into CASSYSQGSGELFF.

The rearrangement uses TRBV18 and TRBJ1-1; 7 nucleotides align to TRBD1. Germline V CDR1 and CDR2: KGHSH, LQKENI. V was clipped by 6 bases and J by 6 bases; unmatched bases: 13. CDR3 size: 15 residues. The CDR3 DNA follows: TGTGCCAGCTCCCAGAGGGGGCGTCTATTCGCTGAAGCTTTCTTT. Translated, it gives CASSQRGRLFAEAFF.

This sequence joins TRBV7-2 and TRBJ2-3; the match to TRBD2 covers 7 bases. The CDR3 spans 15 residues. V trimming: 0 bases; J trimming: 8 bases; junction bases outside the gene matches: 8. Germline lookup yields CDR1 SGHTA and CDR2 FQGNSA. CDR3 in amino acids: CASSLARGTAVTQYF. In DNA form, the CDR3 reads TGTGCCAGCAGCTTAGCGCGGGGGACTGCAGTTACGCAGTATTTT.

The chain recombines TRBV2 with TRBJ2-1; weak D call: TRBD2 (6 bases). The germline V gene has CDR1 SNHLY and CDR2 FYNNEI. Trimming pared 3 bases from V and 4 bases from J, leaving 7 bases between. The CDR3 totals 13 residues. CDR3 bases: TGTGCCAGCAGTGACCTAGCGTACAATGAGCAGTTCTTC. Its translation: CASSDLAYNEQFF.

This clone showed up just once. The chain has TRBV5-8 and TRBJ2-5, with 14 bases lining up with TRBD2. The junction had 4 bases not matched to a gene; V was cut back by 4 bases and J by 5 bases. This CDR3 spans 15 amino acids. The germline gives CDR1 SGHTS, CDR2 YDEGEE. This CDR3 reads CASSKGLAGDETQYF. CDR3 DNA: TGTGCCAGCAGCAAGGGACTAGCGGGGGATGAGACCCAGTACTTC.

The V gene is TRBV28, the J gene TRBJ2-1; the match to TRBD2 covers 9 bases. Germline V lookup: CDR1 MDHEN, CDR2 SYDVKM. After removal of 6 bases from V and 9 bases from J, the junction contained 12 bases not matched to a gene. The CDR3 sequence is 15 residues long. The CDR3 DNA follows: TGTGCCAGCAGCCCGAGGCGGGGGGGATTTGGTGAGCAGTTCTTC. It specifies CASSPRRGGFGEQFF.

The chain has TRBV5-4 and TRBJ2-2; perhaps TRBD1 as D (5 bases). Germline CDR1 is SGHNT and CDR2 is YYREEE (reference sequence). CDR3 length: 15 residues. Trimming left V 4 bases short and J 2 bases short, with 12 bases between. CDR3 nucleotide sequence: TGTGCCAGCAGCACCCAGGGAAGCAACACCGGGGAGCTGTTTTTT. It encodes CASSTQGSNTGELFF.

The rearrangement uses TRBV30 and TRBJ2-1; unclear D gene. Trimming stripped 6 bases from V and 5 bases from J, with 11 bases between. Germline V lookup: CDR1 GTSNPN, CDR2 SVGIG (reference sequence). This CDR3 has 12 residues. The CDR3 protein is CACGLLNNEQFF. CDR3 nucleotides: TGTGCCTGCGGGTTATTAAACAATGAGCAGTTCTTC.

This chain links TRBV6-5 with TRBJ2-2, with D possibly being TRBD2 (6 bases). V lost 6 bases and J 1 base, leaving 9 bases between the germline ends. CDR3 length: 14 residues. Germline V gene sequence: CDR1 MNHEY, CDR2 SVGAGI. In nucleotides, the CDR3 is TGTGCCAGCAGAACTAGCTTGAACACCGGGGAGCTGTTTTTT. Translating it yields CASRTSLNTGELFF.

V usage is TRBV18 and J usage is TRBJ2-2; 9 bases map to TRBD1. Germline V gene sequence: CDR1 KGHSH, CDR2 LQKENI. There are 14 residues in the CDR3. With V trimmed by 4 bases and J by 5 bases, 2 bases remained unmatched. In DNA, the CDR3 is TGTGCCAGCTCACGGGACAGGGTTACCGGGGAGCTGTTTTTT. Translation: CASSRDRVTGELFF. The whole variable domain, filled in from reference TRBV18 and TRBJ2-2, reads NAGVMQNPRHLVRRRGQEARLRCSPMKGHSHVYWYRQLPEEGLKFMVYLQKENIIDESGMPKERFSAEFPKEGPSILRIQQVVRGDSAAYFCASSRDRVTGELFFGEGSRLTVL.

The chain joins TRBV27 to TRBJ2-2; D gene unclear. The germline V gene has CDR1 MNHEY and CDR2 SMNVEV (reference sequence). This CDR3 comprises 12 residues. V lost 3 bases and J lost 6, with 5 bases in between. Here the CDR3 reads CASSFYPGELFF. In DNA form, the CDR3 reads TGTGCCAGCAGTTTTTATCCCGGGGAGCTGTTTTTT.

The chain couples TRBV7-8 to TRBJ1-2; 8 positions match TRBD1. V trimming: 0 bases; J trimming: 4 bases; junction bases outside the gene matches: 1. Germline V gene sequence: CDR1 SGHVS, CDR2 FQNEAQ. This CDR3 comprises 14 residues. The CDR3 sequence is CASSLARGLYGYTF. In nucleotides, the CDR3 is TGTGCCAGCAGCTTAGCCAGGGGGCTCTATGGCTACACCTTC. The whole variable domain, filled in from reference TRBV7-8 and TRBJ1-2, reads GAGVSQSPRYKVAKRGQDVALRCDPISGHVSLFWYQQALGQGPEFLTYFQNEAQLDKSGLPSDRFFAERPEGSVSTLKIQRTQQEDSAVYLCASSLARGLYGYTFGSGTRLTVV.

The chain couples TRBV5-4 to TRBJ2-5, with 7 bases lining up with TRBD1. The CDR3 has 14 residues. The germline gives CDR1 SGHNT, CDR2 YYREEE (reference sequence). The trim removed 0 bases at V and 5 bases at J, leaving 4 bases unmatched. CDR3 sequence (DNA): TGTGCCAGCAGCTTGGGACAGGGCCGGGAGACCCAGTACTTC. It translates to CASSLGQGRETQYF.

CDR3 residues: CATSEQGGENQPQHF. The CDR3 DNA follows: TGTGCCACCAGTGAACAGGGGGGGGAGAATCAGCCCCAGCATTTT. This chain uses TRBV24-1 with TRBJ1-5; 8 bases are a match to TRBD1. Germline V CDR1 and CDR2: KGHDR, SFDVKD. V shed 4 bases, J shed 4 bases, and the junction held 5 bases outside the gene matches. The CDR3 consists of 15 residues.